The rows below give T cell receptor beta chains drawn from one sample of a study of T cells in Graves' hyperthyroidism and ophthalmopathy. One entry per CDR3 protein, called by TCRdb with MiXCR from the multiplex PCR reads. Among around 300,000 distinct CDR3 sequences listed, 14% were seen once. Sequenced material: blood. The receptor source for this set is a woman in her twenties or thirties with Graves' hyperthyroidism. Each CDR3 is given with its conserved first and last residue. The D gene is left open where the match is weak. Not every row has a clone size; where given, it reads once, few, many or a size class.

CDR3aa: CSARDRTSGGYNEQFF
CDR3nt: TGCAGTGCTAGAGATCGGACTAGCGGGGGATACAATGAGCAGTTCTTC
v_gene: TRBV20-1
d_gene: TRBD2
abundance: .
j_gene: TRBJ2-1

CDR3aa: CAWSVAEKLFF
CDR3nt: TGTGCCTGGAGTGTTGCCGAAAAACTGTTTTTT
v_gene: TRBV30
d_gene: .
abundance: few
j_gene: TRBJ1-4

CDR3aa: CASSLDRDGYTF
CDR3nt: TGTGCCAGCAGTCTCGACAGGGATGGCTACACCTTC
v_gene: TRBV6-1
d_gene: TRBD1
abundance: many
j_gene: TRBJ1-2

CDR3aa: CASRLYSGRDYEQYF
CDR3nt: TGTGCCAGCAGACTATATAGCGGGAGAGACTACGAGCAGTACTTC
v_gene: TRBV28
d_gene: TRBD2
abundance: few
j_gene: TRBJ2-7

CDR3aa: CASSLWGDRTTGELFF
CDR3nt: TGTGCCAGCAGCTTATGGGGGGATCGTACAACCGGGGAGCTGTTTTTT
v_gene: TRBV7-8
d_gene: .
abundance: many
j_gene: TRBJ2-2

CDR3aa: CASTPIGTWSEQYF
CDR3nt: TGTGCCAGCACCCCGATCGGGACCTGGTCGGAGCAGTACTTC
v_gene: TRBV5-5
d_gene: .
abundance: .
j_gene: TRBJ2-7

CDR3aa: CASSYSNHPILYEQYF
CDR3nt: TGTGCCAGCAGTTACTCGAACCATCCCATACTCTACGAGCAGTACTTC
v_gene: TRBV6-5
d_gene: .
abundance: many
j_gene: TRBJ2-7

CDR3aa: CASSLGHGTDTQYF
CDR3nt: TGTGCCAGCAGCTTGGGGCACGGCACAGATACGCAGTATTTT
v_gene: TRBV7-3
d_gene: .
abundance: many
j_gene: TRBJ2-3

CDR3aa: CAWSFLGGRINEQYF
CDR3nt: TGTGCCTGGAGTTTTCTGGGCGGGAGAATCAACGAGCAGTACTTC
v_gene: TRBV30
d_gene: TRBD2
abundance: .
j_gene: TRBJ2-7

CDR3aa: CASSPRADYEQYF
CDR3nt: TGTGCCAGCTCACCACGAGCTGACTACGAGCAGTACTTC
v_gene: TRBV18
d_gene: .
abundance: many
j_gene: TRBJ2-7

CDR3aa: CASSPDSKQFF
CDR3nt: TGTGCCAGCAGCCCCGACAGTAAGCAGTTCTTC
v_gene: TRBV7-2
d_gene: .
abundance: many
j_gene: TRBJ2-1

CDR3aa: CASSLNGGSNTGELFF
CDR3nt: TGTGCCAGCAGTTTGAACGGTGGATCGAACACCGGGGAGCTGTTTTTT
v_gene: TRBV27
d_gene: .
abundance: once
j_gene: TRBJ2-2

CDR3aa: CALGLGYNEQFF
CDR3nt: TGCGCCCTCGGGCTCGGCTACAATGAGCAGTTCTTC
v_gene: TRBV10-2
d_gene: .
abundance: .
j_gene: TRBJ2-1

CDR3aa: CASSILLRGLTYNEQFF
CDR3nt: TGTGCCAGCAGTATACTCCTTAGAGGACTAACTTACAATGAGCAGTTCTTC
v_gene: TRBV6-5
d_gene: .
abundance: once
j_gene: TRBJ2-1

CDR3aa: CSAKAGGSTDTQYF
CDR3nt: TGCAGCGCAAAAGCGGGAGGGAGCACAGATACGCAGTATTTT
v_gene: TRBV29-1
d_gene: TRBD2
abundance: many
j_gene: TRBJ2-3

CDR3aa: CASSEGSTVSYEQYF
CDR3nt: TGTGCCAGCAGTGAGGGGAGCACGGTTTCCTACGAGCAGTACTTC
v_gene: TRBV6-1
d_gene: .
abundance: .
j_gene: TRBJ2-7

CDR3aa: CAISDPRAETQYF
CDR3nt: TGTGCCATCAGTGACCCCCGGGCGGAGACCCAGTACTTC
v_gene: TRBV10-3
d_gene: .
abundance: few
j_gene: TRBJ2-5

CDR3aa: CSASAYGNWGNEQFF
CDR3nt: TGCAGTGCTAGTGCTTACGGCAACTGGGGCAATGAGCAGTTCTTC
v_gene: TRBV20-1
d_gene: .
abundance: many
j_gene: TRBJ2-1

CDR3aa: CAYTDRRAGGETQYF
CDR3nt: TGTGCCTACACGGACAGGAGGGCGGGAGGGGAGACCCAGTACTTC
v_gene: TRBV28
d_gene: TRBD2
abundance: few
j_gene: TRBJ2-5

CDR3aa: CASRPGELFF
CDR3nt: TGTGCCAGCAGGCCCGGGGAGCTGTTTTTT
v_gene: TRBV27
d_gene: .
abundance: few
j_gene: TRBJ2-2